The 31 T cell receptor beta chains reported below all come from one sample, sequenced in a study of blood T cell repertoires in COVID-19. The method was immunoSEQ multiplex PCR; TCRdb's version includes in-frame clones alone and lacks a portion of them. The sample contains about 150,000 clones, more than 75% of which appear only once. The sequenced material came from peripheral blood. The receptors come from a human donor with acute or convalescent COVID-19. The donor label of this sample is uncertain.

The chain couples TRBV9 to TRBJ2-3, with D possibly TRBD1 on 5 matching bases. With 6 bases removed from V and 2 bases from J, the gap between germline ends came to 16 bases. This CDR3 is 15 amino acids long. In germline, CDR1 is SGDLS, CDR2 YYNGEE. The CDR3 here is CASNYLGVVTDTQYF. The CDR3 nucleotides are TGTGCCAGCAACTACTTAGGGGTAGTCACAGATACGCAGTATTTT.

This sequence joins TRBV20-1 and TRBJ2-7; TRBD1 is a possible D gene (6 bases). V shed 3 bases and J shed 0 bases, with 12 bases lying between them. This CDR3 is built from 14 residues. CDR1 DFQATT and CDR2 SNEGSKA come from the germline V gene (reference sequence). The CDR3 reads CSASGTLSSYEQYF. CDR3 nucleotides: TGCAGTGCTAGTGGGACACTAAGCTCCTACGAGCAGTACTTC.

The chain is built from TRBV19 and TRBJ1-6; 8 bases align to TRBD1. The V gene's germline CDR1 is LNHDA and CDR2 SQIVND (reference sequence). There are 16 residues in the CDR3. V was clipped by 5 bases and J by 6 bases; unmatched bases: 9. The CDR3 region has the DNA TGTGCCAGTAGTCCGAAGACAGGGGTTCGTAATTCACCCCTCCACTTT. Translated, it gives CASSPKTGVRNSPLHF.

This clone was detected only once. CDR3 nucleotide sequence: TGTGCCAGCAGTGAAATGCAGGGCTCCTACAATGAGCAGTTCTTC. This codes for CASSEMQGSYNEQFF. This chain connects TRBV6-1 to TRBJ2-1, with TRBD1 as a possible D gene (5 bases). The V and J ends lost 2 bases and 0 bases respectively, with 8 bases between them. The CDR3 totals 15 residues. Germline V gene lookup returns CDR1 MNHNS and CDR2 SASEGT.

CDR3 in DNA: TGCGCCAGCAGCCAACCTAATGAGGATACGCAGTATTTT. Its protein product is CASSQPNEDTQYF. The chain carries TRBV4-1 and TRBJ2-3; D not resolved. Germline-derived CDR1 and CDR2 are MGHRA and YSYEKL. The CDR3 totals 13 residues. Trimming cost V 2 bases and J 6 bases, with 9 bases left between them.

This clone was picked up a small number of times. The V and J genes are TRBV7-2 and TRBJ1-2; D possibly corresponds to TRBD1 (5 bases). The V gene lost 5 bases and the J gene lost 3 bases, with 13 bases spanning the gap. This CDR3 is 14 amino acids long. CDR1 and CDR2 from the germline V gene are SGHTA and FQGNSA. The CDR3 region has the DNA TGTGCCAGCAGCCCTGGACCAGGGCACTATGGCTACACCTTC. It specifies CASSPGPGHYGYTF.

V is TRBV7-9 and J is TRBJ1-2; possibly TRBD1 for D (6 bases). The CDR3 runs to 16 residues. Germline values: CDR1 SEHNR, CDR2 FQNEAQ (reference sequence). The germline V and J ends were trimmed by 4 bases and 2 bases, with 17 bases remaining between them. In nucleotides, the CDR3 is TGTGCCAGCAGCTCAACAGGGTCTATGCACAACTATGGCTACACCTTC. Amino acids: CASSSTGSMHNYGYTF.

The rearrangement uses TRBV19 and TRBJ1-5; 9 nucleotides agree with TRBD1. J was trimmed by 2 bases and V by 10 bases; bases with no gene match: 9. Germline CDR1 and CDR2: LNHDA and SQIVND (reference sequence). This CDR3 is 15 amino acids long. This CDR3 reads CATTEGTGRNQPQHF. CDR3 bases: TGTGCCACTACAGAGGGGACAGGGCGCAATCAGCCCCAGCATTTT.

In regard to this clone: At the DNA level, this CDR3 is encoded by other sequences in the same sample as well. This chain connects TRBV7-2 to TRBJ2-6, with D perhaps matching TRBD1 (6 bases). This CDR3 has 16 amino acids. V was pared by 1 base and J by 2 bases, with 9 bases between. Germline assignment: CDR1 SGHTA and CDR2 FQGNSA. CDR3 protein: CASSLGPGAGANVLTF. The DNA of the CDR3 is TGTGCCAGCAGCTTAGGTCCAGGGGCTGGGGCCAACGTCCTGACTTTC.

V and J are TRBV5-1 and TRBJ1-2; the match to TRBD1 covers 7 bases. Per germline, CDR1 SGHRS and CDR2 YFSETQ. The V gene end was trimmed by 4 bases and the J gene end by 1 base; junction bases not matched to a gene: 1. The length of the CDR3 is 13 residues. The DNA of the CDR3 is TGCGCCAGCAGCCAGGGGGTTAACTATGGCTACACCTTC. Its protein is CASSQGVNYGYTF.

This chain uses TRBV6-2 or TRBV6-3 with TRBJ2-7; D may be TRBD2 (6 bases). CDR1 is MNHEY and CDR2 is SVGEGT in the germline V gene. CDR3 length: 13 amino acids. Trimming shortened V by 2 bases and J by 6 bases, and 11 bases separated the two germline ends. The CDR3 region has the DNA TGTGCCAGCAGTTACAGCGGGCCCCGCGAGCAGTACTTC. Translation: CASSYSGPREQYF.

V and J are TRBV19 and TRBJ2-1, with TRBD1 matching over 9 bases. This CDR3 comprises 14 residues. Germline lookup yields CDR1 LNHDA and CDR2 SQIVND (reference sequence). V trimming: 7 bases; J trimming: 8 bases; junction bases outside the gene matches: 9. As DNA, the CDR3 is TGTGCCAGTAACAGACAGGGGGGAAACTATGAGCAGTTCTTC. Translation gives CASNRQGGNYEQFF. Looking up the rest from reference TRBV19 and TRBJ2-1 gives the full variable domain: DGGITQSPKYLFRKEGQNVTLSCEQNLNHDAMYWYRQDPGQGLRLIYYSQIVNDFQKGDIAEGYSVSREKKESFPLTVTSAQKNPTAFYLCASNRQGGNYEQFFGPGTRLTVL.

The chain links TRBV7-9 to TRBJ2-3; 8 positions agree with TRBD2. With 5 bases clipped from V and 4 bases from J, the junction kept 11 bases outside the gene matches. The CDR3 runs to 16 residues. The germline V gene encodes CDR1 SEHNR and CDR2 FQNEAQ (reference sequence). The CDR3: CASSAPAGGKADTQYF. CDR3 sequence (DNA): TGTGCCAGCAGCGCACCCGCGGGGGGCAAGGCAGATACGCAGTATTTT.

This chain links TRBV18 with TRBJ1-2, with D tentatively TRBD1 (6 bases). V was cut by 3 bases and J by 8 bases, with 13 bases left in between. Germline V gives CDR1 KGHSH, CDR2 LQKENI. The CDR3 length is 13 residues. This CDR3 is CASSPTPGEGYTF. The CDR3 coding sequence is TGTGCCAGCTCACCTACCCCAGGGGAAGGCTACACCTTC.

The V and J genes are TRBV29-1 and TRBJ2-1; TRBD2 might be the D (6 bases). V was pared by 8 bases and J by 6 bases, with 20 bases between. The CDR3 sequence is 14 residues long. Per the germline V gene, CDR1 is SQVTM and CDR2 is ANQGSEA. The CDR3 region is CSIALRDWGNEQFF. CDR3 nucleotide sequence: TGCAGCATCGCGCTCCGGGACTGGGGCAATGAGCAGTTCTTC.

The V call is TRBV30, the J call TRBJ1-2; TRBD1 agrees at 8 bases. This CDR3 comprises 13 residues. Germline V lookup: CDR1 GTSNPN, CDR2 SVGIG (reference sequence). After removal of 5 bases from V and 8 bases from J, the junction contained 10 bases not matched to a gene. CDR3 loop: CAWEETGARGYTF. CDR3 nucleotides: TGTGCCTGGGAGGAGACAGGGGCGAGGGGCTACACCTTC.

V is TRBV4-3 and J is TRBJ1-2; unclear D gene. The CDR3 has 15 amino acids. Germline lookup yields CDR1 LGHNA and CDR2 YSLEER. The V and J ends lost 0 bases and 6 bases respectively, with 14 bases between them. The CDR3 bases are TGCGCCAGCAGCCAAGACAGAGCGCAGCCGAATGGCTACACCTTC. Translating gives CASSQDRAQPNGYTF.

V is TRBV7-2 and J is TRBJ2-1, with 9 bases fitting TRBD2. In germline, CDR1 is SGHTA, CDR2 FQGNSA. V dropped 10 bases and J dropped 6; count of bases not matched to a gene: 10. The CDR3 contains 14 residues. The CDR3, as DNA: TGTGCCACGAAAAGAGCGGGGGGCCTCAATGAGCAGTTCTTC. Translating it yields CATKRAGGLNEQFF.

CDR3 in amino acids: CAWTPESYSPLHF. Written as DNA, the CDR3 is TGTGCCTGGACCCCGGAGTCTTATTCACCCCTCCACTTT. The chain carries TRBV30 and TRBJ1-6; D not certain. CDR1 is GTSNPN, CDR2 SVGIG, per germline (reference sequence). The V end lost 4 bases, the J end lost 8 bases, and 12 bases lay between the germline ends. The CDR3 covers 13 residues.

The chain recombines TRBV6-6 with TRBJ2-5, with D tentatively TRBD1 (5 bases). The CDR3 spans 13 residues. V was shortened by 5 bases and J by 7 bases, with 14 bases between the two germline ends. Germline-derived CDR1 and CDR2 are MNHNY and SVGAGI (reference sequence). The CDR3 sequence: CASSQDRRGTQYF. DNA for the CDR3: TGTGCCAGCAGTCAGGACCGAAGGGGGACCCAGTACTTC.

The genes are TRBV4-1 and TRBJ2-7, with TRBD2 as a possible D gene (6 bases). The V gene lost 2 bases and the J gene lost 8 bases, with 16 bases spanning the gap. The germline gives CDR1 MGHRA, CDR2 YSYEKL. The length of the CDR3 is 14 residues. CDR3 nucleotide sequence: TGCGCCAGCAGCCAATCTAATGCGGGGCTTCAGCAGTACTTC. Its translation is CASSQSNAGLQQYF.

Turning to this clone: Sequence at one end of the junction differs from germline and may be a read error. The rearrangement joins TRBV7-7 to TRBJ1-2; no reliable D call. The CDR3 has 12 amino acids. CDR1 is SSHAT and CDR2 is FNYEAQ in the germline V gene (reference sequence). The CDR3 region has the DNA TGTGCTAGCAGCCCCCGCCCACTTGGCTACACCTTC. Protein: CASSPRPLGYTF.

V usage is TRBV5-8 and J usage is TRBJ1-2, with TRBD1 identical over 7 bases. The trim removed 4 bases at V and 7 bases at J, leaving 13 bases unmatched. The CDR3 sequence is 15 residues long. CDR1 and CDR2 from the germline V gene are SGHTS and YDEGEE. The CDR3 region is CASSRWTGGTGGYTF. CDR3 in DNA: TGTGCCAGCAGCCGATGGACAGGAGGAACGGGTGGCTACACCTTC. Using reference TRBV5-8 and TRBJ1-2 for the parts outside the CDR3, the full variable domain is EAGVTQSPTHLIKTRGQQATLRCSPISGHTSVYWYQQALGLGLQFLLWYDEGEERNRGNFPPRFSGRQFPNYSSELNVNALELEDSALYLCASSRWTGGTGGYTFGSGTRLTVV.

V is TRBV6-5 and J is TRBJ2-2; 7 bases align to TRBD2. The CDR3 has 12 amino acids. Germline CDR1 is MNHEY and CDR2 is SVGAGI. V was clipped by 7 bases and J by 6 bases; unmatched bases: 2. CDR3 DNA sequence: TGTGCCAGCATAAGCGGGGCCGGGGAGCTGTTTTTT. Translation gives CASISGAGELFF.

The CDR3 reads CASKWDRGRETQYF. The CDR3 DNA reads as TGCGCCAGCAAATGGGACAGGGGGCGAGAGACCCAGTACTTC. The V call is TRBV23-1, the J call TRBJ2-5, with TRBD1 identical over 12 bases. Being an ORF, TRBV23-1 has a function that is uncertain. CDR3 length equals 14 residues. V lost 7 bases, J lost 4 bases, and 4 bases stayed unmatched.

The chain combines TRBV9 with TRBJ2-7; 10 nucleotides agree with TRBD1. There are 16 residues in the CDR3. CDR1 is SGDLS, CDR2 YYNGEE, per germline. The V gene end was trimmed by 0 bases and the J gene end by 3 bases; junction bases not matched to a gene: 6. CDR3 in amino acids: CASSVVWDRGGYEQYF. In DNA, the CDR3 is TGTGCCAGCAGCGTAGTCTGGGACAGGGGAGGCTACGAGCAGTACTTC. Looking up the rest from reference TRBV9 and TRBJ2-7 gives the full variable domain: DSGVTQTPKHLITATGQRVTLRCSPRSGDLSVYWYQQSLDQGLQFLIQYYNGEERAKGNILERFSAQQFPDLHSELNLSSLELGDSALYFCASSVVWDRGGYEQYFGPGTRLTVT.

This sequence joins TRBV4-2 and TRBJ1-1, with D hard to call. CDR3 length: 13 amino acids. V lost 1 base, J lost 3 bases, and 6 bases lay in between. The germline V gene encodes CDR1 LGHNA and CDR2 YNFKEQ. CDR3 nucleotide sequence: TGTGCCAGCAGCCAAGCCCCAGACACTGAAGCTTTCTTT. Residues: CASSQAPDTEAFF.

This clone showed up just once. The genes are TRBV25-1 and TRBJ1-4; 11 nucleotides agree with TRBD1. This CDR3 region has 16 residues. The V and J ends lost 5 bases and 1 base, in that order; junction bases with no gene match: 3. The germline gives CDR1 MGHDK, CDR2 SYGVNS. CDR3 residues: CASSRTGGKTNEKLFF. The DNA of the CDR3 is TGTGCCAGCAGTCGGACAGGGGGCAAAACTAATGAAAAACTGTTTTTT. The complete variable domain, with remaining parts taken from reference TRBV25-1 and TRBJ1-4, reads EADIYQTPRYLVIGTGKKITLECSQTMGHDKMYWYQQDPGMELHLIHYSYGVNSTEKGDLSSESTVSRIRTEHFPLTLESARPSHTSQYLCASSRTGGKTNEKLFFGSGTQLSVL.

The V call is TRBV23-1, the J call TRBJ1-5; D not resolved. TRBV23-1 is marked as an open reading frame, function uncertain. Trimming took 2 bases from V and 3 from J, leaving 8 bases between them. This CDR3 comprises 14 residues. The DNA for the CDR3 is TGCGCCAGCAGTCAAAAGACTAACAATCAGCCCCAGCATTTT. It is translated as CASSQKTNNQPQHF.

This chain uses TRBV30 with TRBJ1-2, with D unclear. CDR3 length: 16 amino acids. Trimming removed 1 base at V and 4 bases at J, with 19 bases between. Germline V CDR1 and CDR2: GTSNPN, SVGIG (reference sequence). The CDR3 sequence is CAWSDYRSVERYGYTF. Here the CDR3 DNA reads TGTGCCTGGAGTGACTACCGATCGGTGGAGCGCTATGGCTACACCTTC.

This clone is a singleton in its sample. The rearrangement uses TRBV19 and TRBJ1-2; 9 bases map to TRBD1. This CDR3 has 14 residues. J was trimmed by 1 base and V by 7 bases; bases with no gene match: 4. In germline, CDR1 is LNHDA, CDR2 SQIVND (reference sequence). The CDR3: CASKRTGDNYGYTF. The CDR3, as DNA: TGTGCCAGTAAGCGGACAGGGGATAACTATGGCTACACCTTC.